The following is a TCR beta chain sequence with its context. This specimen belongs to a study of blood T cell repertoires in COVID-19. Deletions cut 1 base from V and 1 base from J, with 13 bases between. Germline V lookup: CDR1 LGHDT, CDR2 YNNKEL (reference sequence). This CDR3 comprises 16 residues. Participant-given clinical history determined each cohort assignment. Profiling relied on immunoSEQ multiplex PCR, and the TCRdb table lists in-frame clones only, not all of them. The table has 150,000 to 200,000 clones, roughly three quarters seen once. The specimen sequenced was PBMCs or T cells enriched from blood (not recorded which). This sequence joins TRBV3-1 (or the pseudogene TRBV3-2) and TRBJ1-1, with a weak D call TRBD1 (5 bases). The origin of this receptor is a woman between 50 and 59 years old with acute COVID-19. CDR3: CASSQAILDKNTEAFF. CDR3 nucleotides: TGTGCCAGCAGCCAAGCGATTCTGGACAAGAACACTGAAGCTTTCTTT.